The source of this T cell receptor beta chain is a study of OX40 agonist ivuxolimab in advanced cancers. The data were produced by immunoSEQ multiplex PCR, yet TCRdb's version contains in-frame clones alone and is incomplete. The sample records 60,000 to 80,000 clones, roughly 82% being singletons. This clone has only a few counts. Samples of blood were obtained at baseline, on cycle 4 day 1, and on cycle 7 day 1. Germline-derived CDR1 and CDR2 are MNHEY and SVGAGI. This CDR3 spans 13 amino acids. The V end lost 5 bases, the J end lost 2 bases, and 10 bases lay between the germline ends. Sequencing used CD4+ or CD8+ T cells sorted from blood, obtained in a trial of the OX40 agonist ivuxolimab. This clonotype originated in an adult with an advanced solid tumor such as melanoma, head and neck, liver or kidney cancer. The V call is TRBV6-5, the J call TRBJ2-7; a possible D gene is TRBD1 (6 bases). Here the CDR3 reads CASSRQVAYEQYF. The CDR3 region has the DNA TGTGCCAGCAGTCGACAGGTCGCCTACGAGCAGTACTTC.